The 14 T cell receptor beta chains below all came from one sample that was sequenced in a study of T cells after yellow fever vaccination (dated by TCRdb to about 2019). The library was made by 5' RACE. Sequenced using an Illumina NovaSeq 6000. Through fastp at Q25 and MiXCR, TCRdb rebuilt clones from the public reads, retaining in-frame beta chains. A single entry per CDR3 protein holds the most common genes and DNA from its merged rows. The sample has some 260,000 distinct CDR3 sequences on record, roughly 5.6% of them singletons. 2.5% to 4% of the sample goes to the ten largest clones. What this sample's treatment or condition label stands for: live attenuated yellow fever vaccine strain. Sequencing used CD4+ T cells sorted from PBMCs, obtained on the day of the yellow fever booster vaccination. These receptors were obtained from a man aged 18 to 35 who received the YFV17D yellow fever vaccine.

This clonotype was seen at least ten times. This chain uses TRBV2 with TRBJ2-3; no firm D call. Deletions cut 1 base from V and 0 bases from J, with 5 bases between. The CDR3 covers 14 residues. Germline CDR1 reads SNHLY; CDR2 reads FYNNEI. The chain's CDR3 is CASSEGWSTDTQYF. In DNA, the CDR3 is TGTGCCAGCAGTGAAGGGTGGAGCACAGATACGCAGTATTTT.

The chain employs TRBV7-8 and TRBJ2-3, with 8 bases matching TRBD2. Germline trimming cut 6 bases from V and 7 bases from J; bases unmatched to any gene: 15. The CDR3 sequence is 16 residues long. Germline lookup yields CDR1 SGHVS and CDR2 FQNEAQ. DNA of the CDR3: TGTGCCAGCAGTCCCCCCGGGATAGCGGGGTGGAATACGCAGTATTTT. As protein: CASSPPGIAGWNTQYF.

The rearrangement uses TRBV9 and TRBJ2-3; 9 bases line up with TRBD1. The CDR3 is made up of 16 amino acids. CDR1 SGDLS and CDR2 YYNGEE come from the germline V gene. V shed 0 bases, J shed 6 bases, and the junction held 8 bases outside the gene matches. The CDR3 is CASSVATGGAMDTQYF. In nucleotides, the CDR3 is TGTGCCAGCAGCGTAGCGACAGGGGGGGCAATGGATACGCAGTATTTT.

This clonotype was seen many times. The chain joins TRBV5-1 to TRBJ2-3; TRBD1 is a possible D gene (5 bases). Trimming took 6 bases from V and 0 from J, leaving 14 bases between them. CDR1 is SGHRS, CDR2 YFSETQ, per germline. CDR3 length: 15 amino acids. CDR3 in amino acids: CASTPRRGSTDTQYF. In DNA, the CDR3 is TGCGCCAGCACCCCCCGTAGGGGTAGCACAGATACGCAGTATTTT.

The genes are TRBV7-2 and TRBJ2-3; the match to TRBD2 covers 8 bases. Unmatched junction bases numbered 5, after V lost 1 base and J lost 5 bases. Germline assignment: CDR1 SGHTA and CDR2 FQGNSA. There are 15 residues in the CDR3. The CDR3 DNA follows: TGTGCCAGCAGCTTAGTCGGGACTAGAGGAGATACGCAGTATTTT. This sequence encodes CASSLVGTRGDTQYF. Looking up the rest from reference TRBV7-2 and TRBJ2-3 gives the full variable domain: GAGVSQSPSNKVTEKGKDVELRCDPISGHTALYWYRQSLGQGLEFLIYFQGNSAPDKSGLPSDRFSAERTGGSVSTLTIQRTQQEDSAVYLCASSLVGTRGDTQYFGPGTRLTVL.

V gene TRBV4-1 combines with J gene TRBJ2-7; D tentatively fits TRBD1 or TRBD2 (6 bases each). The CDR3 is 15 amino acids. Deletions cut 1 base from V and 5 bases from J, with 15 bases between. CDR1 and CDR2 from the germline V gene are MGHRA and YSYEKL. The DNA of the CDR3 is TGCGCCAGCAGCCAAGGGAGGGGGAACCGCCACGAGCAGTACTTC. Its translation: CASSQGRGNRHEQYF.

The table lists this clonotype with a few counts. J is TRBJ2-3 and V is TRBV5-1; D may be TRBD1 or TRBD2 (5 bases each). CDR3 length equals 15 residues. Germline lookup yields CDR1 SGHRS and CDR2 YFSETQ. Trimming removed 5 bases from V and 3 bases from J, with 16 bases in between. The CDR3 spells CASSENEGRTDTQYF. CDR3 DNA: TGCGCCAGCAGTGAGAATGAGGGGCGGACAGATACGCAGTATTTT.

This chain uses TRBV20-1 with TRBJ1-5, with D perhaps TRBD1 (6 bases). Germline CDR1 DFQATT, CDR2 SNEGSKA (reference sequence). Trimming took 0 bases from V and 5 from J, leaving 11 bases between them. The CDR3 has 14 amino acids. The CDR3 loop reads CSARDRDIDQPQHF. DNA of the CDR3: TGCAGTGCTAGAGATCGGGACATCGATCAGCCCCAGCATTTT.

The CDR3 region is CASSPMTGMNGELFF. In nucleotides, the CDR3 is TGTGCCAGCAGCCCAATGACAGGGATGAACGGGGAGCTGTTTTTT. The chain carries TRBV7-2 and TRBJ2-2; 7 nucleotides match TRBD1. This CDR3 is 15 amino acids long. Germline loops: CDR1 SGHTA, CDR2 FQGNSA. J lost 7 bases, V lost 5 bases, and 10 bases had no gene match.

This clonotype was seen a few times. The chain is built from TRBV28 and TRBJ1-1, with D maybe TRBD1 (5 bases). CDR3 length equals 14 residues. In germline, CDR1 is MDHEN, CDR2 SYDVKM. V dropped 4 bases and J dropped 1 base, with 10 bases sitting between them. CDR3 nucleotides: TGTGCCAGCAGTTACCCGGGGGGGAACACTGAAGCTTTCTTT. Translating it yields CASSYPGGNTEAFF.

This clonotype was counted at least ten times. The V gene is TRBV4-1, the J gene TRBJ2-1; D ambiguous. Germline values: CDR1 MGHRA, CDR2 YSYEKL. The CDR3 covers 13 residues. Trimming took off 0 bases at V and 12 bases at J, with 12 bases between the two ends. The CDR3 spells CASSQDRVAVQFF. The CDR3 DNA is TGCGCCAGCAGCCAAGATCGGGTGGCGGTGCAGTTCTTC.

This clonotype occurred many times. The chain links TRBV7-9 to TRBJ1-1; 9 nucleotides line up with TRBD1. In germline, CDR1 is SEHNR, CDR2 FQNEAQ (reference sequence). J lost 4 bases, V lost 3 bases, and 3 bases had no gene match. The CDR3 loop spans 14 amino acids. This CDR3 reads CASSFGQGITEAFF. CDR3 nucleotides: TGTGCCAGCAGCTTCGGACAGGGGATCACTGAAGCTTTCTTT.

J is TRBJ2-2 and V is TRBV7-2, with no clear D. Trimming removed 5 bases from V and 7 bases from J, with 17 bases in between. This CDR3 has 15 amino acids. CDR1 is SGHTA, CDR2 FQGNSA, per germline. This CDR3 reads CASSPRTHGNGELFF. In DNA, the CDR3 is TGTGCCAGCAGCCCTCGGACCCATGGAAACGGGGAGCTGTTTTTT.

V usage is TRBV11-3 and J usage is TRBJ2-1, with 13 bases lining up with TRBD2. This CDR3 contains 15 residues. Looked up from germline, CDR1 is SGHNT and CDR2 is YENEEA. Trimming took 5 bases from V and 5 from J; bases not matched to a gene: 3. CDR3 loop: CASSTGTSGDNEQFF. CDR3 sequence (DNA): TGTGCCAGCAGCACAGGGACTAGCGGGGACAATGAGCAGTTCTTC.